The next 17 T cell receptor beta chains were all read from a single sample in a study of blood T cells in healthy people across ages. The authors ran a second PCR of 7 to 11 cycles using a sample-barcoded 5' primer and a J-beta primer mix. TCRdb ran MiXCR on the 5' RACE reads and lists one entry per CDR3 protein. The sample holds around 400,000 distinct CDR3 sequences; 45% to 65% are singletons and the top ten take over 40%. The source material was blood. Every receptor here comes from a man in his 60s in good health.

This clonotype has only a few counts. CDR3 region: CASSLVNTGVNEQFF. The CDR3 nucleotides read TGTGCCAGCAGCTTAGTTAACACGGGAGTCAATGAGCAGTTCTTC. This chain links TRBV7-2 with TRBJ2-1; D may be TRBD2 (6 bases). Trimming stripped 1 base from V and 6 bases from J, with 13 bases between. CDR1 is SGHTA, CDR2 FQGNSA, per germline. This CDR3 contains 15 residues.

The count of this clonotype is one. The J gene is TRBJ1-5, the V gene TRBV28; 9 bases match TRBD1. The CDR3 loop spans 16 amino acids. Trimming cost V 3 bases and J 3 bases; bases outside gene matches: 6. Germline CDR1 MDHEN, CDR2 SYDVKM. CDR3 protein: CASSFPRTGANQPQHF. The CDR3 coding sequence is TGTGCCAGCAGTTTCCCAAGGACAGGGGCCAATCAGCCCCAGCATTTT.

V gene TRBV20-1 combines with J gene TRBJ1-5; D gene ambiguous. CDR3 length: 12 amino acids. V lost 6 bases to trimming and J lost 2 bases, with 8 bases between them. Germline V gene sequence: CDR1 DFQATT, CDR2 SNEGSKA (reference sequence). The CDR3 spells CSANDGNQPQHF. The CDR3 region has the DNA TGCAGTGCGAATGACGGCAATCAGCCCCAGCATTTT.

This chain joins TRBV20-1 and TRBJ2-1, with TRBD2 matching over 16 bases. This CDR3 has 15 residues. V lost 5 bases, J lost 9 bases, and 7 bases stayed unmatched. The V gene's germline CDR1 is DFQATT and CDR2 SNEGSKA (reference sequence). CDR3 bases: TGCAGTGCTTTTCCGGGACTAGCGGGGGGGAGTGAGCAGTTCTTC. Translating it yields CSAFPGLAGGSEQFF.

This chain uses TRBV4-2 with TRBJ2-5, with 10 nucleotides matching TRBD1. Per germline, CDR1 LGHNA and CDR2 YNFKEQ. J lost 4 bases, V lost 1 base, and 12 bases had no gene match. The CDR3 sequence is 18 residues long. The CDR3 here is CASSQAGIGQGGSETQYF. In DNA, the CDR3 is TGTGCCAGCAGCCAAGCAGGGATTGGACAGGGGGGTTCAGAGACCCAGTACTTC.

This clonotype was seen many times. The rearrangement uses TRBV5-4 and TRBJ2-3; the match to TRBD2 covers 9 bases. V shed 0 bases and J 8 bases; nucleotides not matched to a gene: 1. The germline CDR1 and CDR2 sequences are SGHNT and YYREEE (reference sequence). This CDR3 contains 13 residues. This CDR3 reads CASSLEAGGTQYF. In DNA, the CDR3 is TGTGCCAGCAGCTTGGAAGCGGGAGGTACGCAGTATTTT. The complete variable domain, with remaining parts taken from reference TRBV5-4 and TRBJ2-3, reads ETGVTQSPTHLIKTRGQQVTLRCSSQSGHNTVSWYQQALGQGPQFIFQYYREEENGRGNFPPRFSGLQFPNYSSELNVNALELDDSALYLCASSLEAGGTQYFGPGTRLTVL.

CDR3: CASSRLATDTQYF. DNA for the CDR3: TGCGCCAGCAGCCGGTTGGCTACAGATACGCAGTATTTT. J is TRBJ2-3 and V is TRBV5-1; no reliable D call. Germline loops: CDR1 SGHRS, CDR2 YFSETQ. CDR3 length equals 13 residues. Trimming shortened V by 4 bases and J by 3 bases, and 9 bases separated the two germline ends.

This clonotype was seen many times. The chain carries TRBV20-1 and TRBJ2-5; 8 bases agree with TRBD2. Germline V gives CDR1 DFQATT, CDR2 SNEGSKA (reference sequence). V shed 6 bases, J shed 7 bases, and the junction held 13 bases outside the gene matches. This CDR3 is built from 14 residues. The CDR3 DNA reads TGCAGTGCATCTAGCGGGCCACACCAGGGGACCCAGTACTTC. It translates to CSASSGPHQGTQYF.

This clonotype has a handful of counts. CDR3 in amino acids: CASSQDLDGTIQYF. For the CDR3, the DNA is TGCGCCAGCAGCCAAGACCTAGACGGGACTATACAGTATTTT. J is TRBJ2-3 and V is TRBV4-3; TRBD2 matches 7 bases. The CDR3 has 14 amino acids. V trimming: 0 bases; J trimming: 12 bases; junction bases outside the gene matches: 9. Per the germline V gene, CDR1 is LGHNA and CDR2 is YSLEER.

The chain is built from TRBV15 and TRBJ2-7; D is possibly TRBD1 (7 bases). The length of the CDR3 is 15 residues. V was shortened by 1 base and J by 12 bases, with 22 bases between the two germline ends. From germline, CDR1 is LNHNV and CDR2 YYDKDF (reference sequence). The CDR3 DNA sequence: TGTGCCACCAGCAGAGCGGCAGGGGGAGGTGAGACCCGGTACTTC. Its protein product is CATSRAAGGGETRYF.

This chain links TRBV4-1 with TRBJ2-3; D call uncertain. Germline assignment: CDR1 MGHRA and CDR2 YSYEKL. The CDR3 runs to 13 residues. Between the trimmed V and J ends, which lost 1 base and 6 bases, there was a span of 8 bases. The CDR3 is CASSQGYGDTQYF. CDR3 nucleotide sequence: TGCGCCAGCAGCCAAGGATATGGGGATACGCAGTATTTT.

CDR3 amino acids: CASRGLAYEQYF. The CDR3 DNA sequence: TGTGCCAGCAGGGGGCTAGCCTACGAGCAGTACTTC. The rearrangement links TRBV12-3 or TRBV12-4 to TRBJ2-7; a weak D match, TRBD1 (5 bases). V lost 6 bases and J 2 bases, leaving 8 bases between the germline ends. CDR3 length equals 12 residues.

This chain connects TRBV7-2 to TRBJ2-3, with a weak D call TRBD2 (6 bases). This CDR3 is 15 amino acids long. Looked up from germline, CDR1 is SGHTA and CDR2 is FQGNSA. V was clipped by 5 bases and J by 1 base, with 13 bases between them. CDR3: CASSPTSTRTDTQYF. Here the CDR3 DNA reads TGTGCCAGCAGCCCCACTAGCACCCGCACAGATACGCAGTATTTT.

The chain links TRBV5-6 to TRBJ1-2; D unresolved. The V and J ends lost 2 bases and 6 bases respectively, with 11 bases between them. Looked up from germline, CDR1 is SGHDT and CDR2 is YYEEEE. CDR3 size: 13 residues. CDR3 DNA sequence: TGTGCCAGCAGCTTTCGAGACCTTAATGGCTACACCTTC. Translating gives CASSFRDLNGYTF. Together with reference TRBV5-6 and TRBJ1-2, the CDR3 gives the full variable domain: DAGVTQSPTHLIKTRGQQVTLRCSPKSGHDTVSWYQQALGQGPQFIFQYYEEEERQRGNFPDRFSGHQFPNYSSELNVNALLLGDSALYLCASSFRDLNGYTFGSGTRLTVV.

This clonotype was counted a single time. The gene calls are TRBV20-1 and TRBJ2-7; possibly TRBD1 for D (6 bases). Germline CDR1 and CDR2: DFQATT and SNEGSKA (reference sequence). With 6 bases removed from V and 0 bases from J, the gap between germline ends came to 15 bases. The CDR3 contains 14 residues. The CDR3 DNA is TGCAGTGCCATTCGACAGGCCTTCTCCTACGAGCAGTACTTC. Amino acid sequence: CSAIRQAFSYEQYF.

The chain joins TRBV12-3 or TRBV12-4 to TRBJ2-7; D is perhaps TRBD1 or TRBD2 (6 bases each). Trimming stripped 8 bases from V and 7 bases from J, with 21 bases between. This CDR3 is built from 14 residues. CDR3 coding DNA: TGTGCCAGCCGGGGGCAGGGACCCTACAATGAGCAGTACTTC. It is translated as CASRGQGPYNEQYF.

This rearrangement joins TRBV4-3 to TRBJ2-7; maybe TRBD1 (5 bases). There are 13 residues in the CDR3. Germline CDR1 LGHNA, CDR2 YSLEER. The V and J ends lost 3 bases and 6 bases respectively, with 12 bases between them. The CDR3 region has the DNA TGCGCCAGCAGCCACACCTGGGGCTCCGAGCAGTACTTC. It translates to CASSHTWGSEQYF.